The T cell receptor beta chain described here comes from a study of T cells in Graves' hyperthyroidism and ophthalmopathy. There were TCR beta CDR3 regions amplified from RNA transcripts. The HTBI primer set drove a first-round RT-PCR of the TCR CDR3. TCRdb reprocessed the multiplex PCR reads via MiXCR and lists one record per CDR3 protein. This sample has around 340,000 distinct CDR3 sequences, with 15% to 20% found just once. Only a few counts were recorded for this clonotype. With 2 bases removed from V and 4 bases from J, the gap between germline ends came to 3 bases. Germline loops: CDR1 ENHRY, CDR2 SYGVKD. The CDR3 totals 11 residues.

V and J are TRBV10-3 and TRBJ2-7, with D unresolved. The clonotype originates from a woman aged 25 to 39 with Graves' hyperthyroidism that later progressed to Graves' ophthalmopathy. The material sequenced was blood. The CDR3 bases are TGTGCCATCAGTGAGAAATACGAGCAGTACTTC. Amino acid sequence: CAISEKYEQYF.